This T cell receptor (beta chain) was captured in a study of blood T cell repertoires in COVID-19. The germline CDR1 and CDR2 sequences are DFQATT and SNEGSKA (reference sequence). This CDR3 contains 14 residues. V lost 6 bases to trimming and J lost 5 bases; unmatched junction nucleotides: 8. Assay: immunoSEQ multiplex PCR; the TCRdb copy retains only in-frame clones and omits some. The data contain approximately 90,000 clones, roughly 88% of them seen just once; the ten biggest clones take up 20% to 30%. The chain employs TRBV20-1 and TRBJ1-5; 9 nucleotides match TRBD1. Sequenced input: peripheral blood. The receptor was derived from a man in his sixties with acute or convalescent COVID-19. CDR3 in amino acids: CSASWTGEYQPQHF. The CDR3 DNA reads TGCAGTGCCAGTTGGACAGGGGAATATCAGCCCCAGCATTTT.